The rows below give T cell receptor beta chains drawn from one sample of a study of cytomegalovirus exposure and HLA in healthy donors. The assay was immunoSEQ multiplex PCR, and TCRdb's table has in-frame clones only and misses some. This table has fewer than 110,000 clones, more than 75% appearing once. The sample consisted of PBMCs. All receptors come from a young woman in good health and CMV-seropositive. Each CDR3 is given with its conserved first and last residue. The D gene is left open where the match is weak. Size is omitted from some rows. Given values are once, few, many or a class for expanded clones.

TRBV13	TRBJ2-1	NA	TRBD1	CASSLWTGTYNEQFF	TGTGCCAGCAGCTTATGGACAGGGACCTACAATGAGCAGTTCTTC
TRBV6-5	TRBJ1-1	once	NA	CASRTVSEAFF	TGTGCCAGCAGGACAGTCTCTGAAGCTTTCTTT
TRBV27	TRBJ2-1	NA	TRBD2	CATSSTSVSYNEQFF	TGTGCCACCTCCTCGACTAGCGTCTCCTACAATGAGCAGTTCTTC
TRBV6-1	TRBJ2-2	few	NA	CASRDSNTGELFF	TGTGCCAGCAGGGACAGTAACACCGGGGAGCTGTTTTTT
TRBV9	TRBJ1-2	NA	NA	CASSVLQGSGYTF	TGTGCCAGCAGCGTACTTCAGGGGAGCGGCTACACCTTC
TRBV30	TRBJ1-2	NA	NA	CAWSQTGGNWRGYTF	TGTGCCTGGAGCCAAACGGGGGGTAATTGGCGTGGCTACACCTTC
TRBV19	TRBJ2-1	NA	NA	CASSIGNLNEQFF	TGTGCCAGTAGCATCGGTAACCTCAATGAGCAGTTCTTC
TRBV9	TRBJ2-2	NA	TRBD1	CASSVDRGMTGELFF	TGTGCCAGCAGCGTAGACAGGGGGATGACCGGGGAGCTGTTTTTT
TRBV30	TRBJ1-2	NA	TRBD1	CAWRGTGTNYGYTF	TGTGCCTGGAGAGGGACAGGAACTAACTATGGCTACACCTTC
TRBV10-2	TRBJ1-1	NA	NA	CASSDMQRMNTEAFF	TGCGCCAGCAGTGATATGCAGAGGATGAACACTGAAGCTTTCTTT
TRBV2	TRBJ2-1	NA	NA	CASMGGQFF	TGTGCCAGCATGGGGGGGCAGTTCTTC
TRBV23-1	TRBJ2-1	NA	TRBD2	CASSPLAQYNEQFF	TGCGCCAGCAGTCCACTAGCGCAGTACAATGAGCAGTTCTTC
TRBV27	TRBJ2-3	NA	TRBD2	CATAEGLGLTDTQYF	TGTGCCACTGCCGAGGGACTAGGGCTGACAGATACGCAGTATTTT
TRBV10-1	TRBJ1-1	NA	NA	CASSEGGAGYTEAFF	TGCGCCAGCAGTGAGGGGGGGGCAGGGTACACTGAAGCTTTCTTT
TRBV19	TRBJ2-7	NA	NA	CASSMYSGGYEQYF	TGTGCCAGTAGTATGTACAGCGGAGGGTACGAGCAGTACTTC
TRBV9	TRBJ2-5	NA	TRBD2	CASSVGGGGETQYF	TGTGCCAGCAGCGTAGGGGGGGGTGGAGAGACCCAGTACTTC
TRBV5-6	TRBJ2-1	NA	TRBD1	CASSVGTAYNEQFF	TGTGCCAGCAGCGTCGGGACAGCTTACAATGAGCAGTTCTTC
TRBV27	TRBJ2-3	NA	NA	CASSLLEGSGTDTQYF	TGTGCCAGCAGTTTATTGGAGGGGTCCGGCACAGATACGCAGTATTTT
TRBV4-1	TRBJ2-1	once	NA	CASSLLGGADEQFF	TGCGCCAGCAGTCTCCTGGGTGGGGCGGATGAGCAGTTCTTC
TRBV9	TRBJ2-6	NA	NA	CASSVYSGANVLTF	TGTGCCAGCAGCGTTTACTCTGGGGCCAACGTCCTGACTTTC
TRBV5-1	TRBJ2-3	NA	TRBD1	CASSLKLGQVTDTQYF	TGCGCCAGCAGCTTGAAGCTCGGACAGGTCACAGATACGCAGTATTTT
TRBV7-3	TRBJ1-2	NA	NA	CASSPAGVRGNYGYTF	TGTGCCAGCAGCCCAGCGGGCGTCCGTGGTAACTATGGCTACACCTTC
TRBV18	TRBJ1-3	NA	NA	CASSSTTGRGELGNTIYF	TGTGCCAGCTCATCAACTACGGGTCGGGGAGAACTAGGAAACACCATATATTTT
TRBV11-2	TRBJ2-5	NA	TRBD2	CASSSPPGGPWETQYF	TGTGCCAGCAGCTCCCCTCCGGGGGGGCCTTGGGAGACCCAGTACTTC
TRBV27	TRBJ1-4	NA	NA	CASSSLEGNEKLFF	TGTGCCAGCAGTTCCCTAGAGGGTAATGAAAAACTGTTTTTT
TRBV13	TRBJ2-1	NA	TRBD2	CASSLVRGDNEQFF	TGTGCCAGCAGCTTAGTGCGGGGGGACAATGAGCAGTTCTTC
TRBV25-1	TRBJ2-2	NA	NA	CASAVTPTATGELFF	TGTGCCAGCGCCGTAACTCCGACAGCCACCGGGGAGCTGTTTTTT
TRBV30	TRBJ1-5	NA	TRBD1	CAWSFTGEEPQHF	TGTGCCTGGAGTTTCACAGGGGAGGAGCCCCAGCATTTT
TRBV11-3	TRBJ2-2	NA	NA	CASSLDGRGLSNTGELFF	TGTGCCAGCAGCTTAGATGGTAGGGGCCTATCGAACACCGGGGAGCTGTTTTTT
TRBV4-3	TRBJ1-2	few	NA	CASSHRNGDFGYTF	TGCGCCAGCAGCCATAGGAATGGGGACTTTGGCTACACCTTC
TRBV7-2	TRBJ2-3	NA	NA	CASSFLGGVAVPDTQYF	TGTGCCAGCAGCTTCCTGGGGGGAGTAGCGGTTCCAGATACGCAGTATTTT
TRBV27	TRBJ2-7	few	TRBD1	CASSFEGALSYEQYF	TGTGCCAGCAGTTTCGAGGGGGCCCTCTCATACGAGCAGTACTTC